The source of this TCR beta chain is a study of T cell repertoires in cytomegalovirus infection. Study-wide context: It can be stated that public TCR beta signatures indicated CMV infection as well as a matching HLA type. Study observations and caveats: The cumulative frequency of public TCR beta families distinguished individuals who carried CMV together with the relevant HLA. CMV-specific HLA-C-restricted TCR beta clonotypes dominated the ex vivo response.

This clonotype was observed many times. Its target is unknown. MiXCR, applied by TCRdb to the reads, yields one record per CDR3 protein. The table records 490,000 or so distinct CDR3 sequences, approximately 11% of them present only once. Input material: PBMCs. This TCR was recovered from a human donor in good health (CMV status not recorded). Some clones in this sample may be carry-over from other donors' samples.

The CDR3 reads CASSRGRIGDSPLHF. The CDR3 DNA follows: TGCGCCAGCAGCCGGGGGAGAATTGGAGACTCACCCCTCCACTTT. The rearrangement uses TRBV4-1 and TRBJ1-6; a possible D gene is TRBD1 (5 bases). Germline V gene data show CDR1 as MGHRA and CDR2 as YSYEKL. V shed 4 bases and J shed 10 bases, with 17 bases lying between them. This CDR3 contains 15 residues.